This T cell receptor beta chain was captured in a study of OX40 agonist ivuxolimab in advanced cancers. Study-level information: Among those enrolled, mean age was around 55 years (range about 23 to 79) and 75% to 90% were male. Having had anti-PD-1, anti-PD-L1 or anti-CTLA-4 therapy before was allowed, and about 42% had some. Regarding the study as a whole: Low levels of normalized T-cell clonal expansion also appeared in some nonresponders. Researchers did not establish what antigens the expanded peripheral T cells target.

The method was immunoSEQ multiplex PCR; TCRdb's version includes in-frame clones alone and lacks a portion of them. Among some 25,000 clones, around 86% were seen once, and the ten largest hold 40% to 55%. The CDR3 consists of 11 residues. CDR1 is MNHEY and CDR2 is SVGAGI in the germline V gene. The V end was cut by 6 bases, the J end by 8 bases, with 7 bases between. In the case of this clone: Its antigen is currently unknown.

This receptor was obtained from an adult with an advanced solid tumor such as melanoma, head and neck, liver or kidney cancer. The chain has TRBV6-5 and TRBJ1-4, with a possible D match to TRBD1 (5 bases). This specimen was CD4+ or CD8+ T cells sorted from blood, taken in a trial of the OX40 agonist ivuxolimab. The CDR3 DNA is TGTGCCAGCAGGAGACAGGAAAAACTGTTTTTT. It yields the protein CASRRQEKLFF.